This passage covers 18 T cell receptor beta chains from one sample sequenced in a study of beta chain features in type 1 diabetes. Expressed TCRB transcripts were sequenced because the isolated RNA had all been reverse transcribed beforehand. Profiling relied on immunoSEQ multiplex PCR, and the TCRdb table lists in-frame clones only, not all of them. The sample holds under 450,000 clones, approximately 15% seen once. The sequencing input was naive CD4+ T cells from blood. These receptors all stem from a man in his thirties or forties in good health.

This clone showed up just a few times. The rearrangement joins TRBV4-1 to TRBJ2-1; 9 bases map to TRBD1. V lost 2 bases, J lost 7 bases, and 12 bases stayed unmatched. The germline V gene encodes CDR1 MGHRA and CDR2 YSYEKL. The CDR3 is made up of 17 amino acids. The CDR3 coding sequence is TGCGCCAGCAGCCAACGAACCCTCGGGACAGGGAATAATGAGCAGTTCTTC. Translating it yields CASSQRTLGTGNNEQFF.

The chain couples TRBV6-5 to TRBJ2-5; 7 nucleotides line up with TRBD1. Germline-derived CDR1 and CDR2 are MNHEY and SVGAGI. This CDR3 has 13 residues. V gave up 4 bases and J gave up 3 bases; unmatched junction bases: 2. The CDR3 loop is CASSSGQKETQYF. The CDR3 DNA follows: TGTGCCAGCAGTTCGGGACAGAAAGAGACCCAGTACTTC.

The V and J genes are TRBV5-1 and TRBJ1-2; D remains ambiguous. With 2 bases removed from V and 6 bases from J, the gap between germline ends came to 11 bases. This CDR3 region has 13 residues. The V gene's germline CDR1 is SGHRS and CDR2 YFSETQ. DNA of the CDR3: TGCGCCAGCAGCTTTACAGACTGGCATGGCTACACCTTC. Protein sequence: CASSFTDWHGYTF.

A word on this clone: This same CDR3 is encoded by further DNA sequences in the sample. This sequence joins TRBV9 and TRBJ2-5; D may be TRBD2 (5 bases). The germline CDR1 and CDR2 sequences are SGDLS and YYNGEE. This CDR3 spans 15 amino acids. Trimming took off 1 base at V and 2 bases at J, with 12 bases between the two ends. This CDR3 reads CASSVKAGGQETQYF. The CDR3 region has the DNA TGTGCCAGCAGCGTAAAGGCGGGTGGACAAGAGACCCAGTACTTC.

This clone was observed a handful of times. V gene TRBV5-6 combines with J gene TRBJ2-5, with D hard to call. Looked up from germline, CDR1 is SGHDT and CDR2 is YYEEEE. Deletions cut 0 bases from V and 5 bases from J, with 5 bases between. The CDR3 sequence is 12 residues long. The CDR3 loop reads CASSLVRETQYF. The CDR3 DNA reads TGTGCCAGCAGCTTGGTGAGGGAGACCCAGTACTTC.

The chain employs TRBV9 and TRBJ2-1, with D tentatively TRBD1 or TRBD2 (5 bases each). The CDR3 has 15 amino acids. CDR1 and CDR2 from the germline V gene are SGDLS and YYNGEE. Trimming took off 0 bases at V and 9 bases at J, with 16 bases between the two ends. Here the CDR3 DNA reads TGTGCCAGCAGCGTAGCGGTATTGAGGGGCACTGAGCAGTTCTTC. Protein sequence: CASSVAVLRGTEQFF. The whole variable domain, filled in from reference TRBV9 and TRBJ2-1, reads DSGVTQTPKHLITATGQRVTLRCSPRSGDLSVYWYQQSLDQGLQFLIQYYNGEERAKGNILERFSAQQFPDLHSELNLSSLELGDSALYFCASSVAVLRGTEQFFGPGTRLTVL.

The CDR3 DNA reads as TGCGCCAGCAGCTTGGACGGGGGCGCACAAGAGACCCAGTACTTC. This encodes CASSLDGGAQETQYF. The chain has TRBV5-1 and TRBJ2-5, with D possibly being TRBD1 or TRBD2 (6 bases each). The germline V and J ends were trimmed by 0 bases and 2 bases, with 11 bases remaining between them. CDR3 length equals 15 residues. Germline CDR1 and CDR2: SGHRS and YFSETQ.

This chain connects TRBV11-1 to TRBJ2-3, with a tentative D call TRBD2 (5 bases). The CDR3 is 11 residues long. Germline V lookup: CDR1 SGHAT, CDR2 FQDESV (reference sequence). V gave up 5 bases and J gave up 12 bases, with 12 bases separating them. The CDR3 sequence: CASSPGPGQYF. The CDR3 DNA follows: TGTGCCAGCAGCCCTGGACCGGGACAGTATTTT.

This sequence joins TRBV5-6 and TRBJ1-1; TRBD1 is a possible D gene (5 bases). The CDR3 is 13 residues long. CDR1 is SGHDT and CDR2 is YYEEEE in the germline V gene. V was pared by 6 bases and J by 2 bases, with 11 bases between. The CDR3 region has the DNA TGTGCCAGCACCAGAGACAGTAACACTGAAGCTTTCTTT. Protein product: CASTRDSNTEAFF.

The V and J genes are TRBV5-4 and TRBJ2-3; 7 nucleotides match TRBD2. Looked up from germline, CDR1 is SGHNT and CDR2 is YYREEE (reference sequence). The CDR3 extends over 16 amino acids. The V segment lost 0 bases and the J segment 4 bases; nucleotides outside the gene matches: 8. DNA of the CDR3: TGTGCCAGCAGCTTGGCCGGGGCGGGAGCCGCAGATACGCAGTATTTT. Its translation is CASSLAGAGAADTQYF.

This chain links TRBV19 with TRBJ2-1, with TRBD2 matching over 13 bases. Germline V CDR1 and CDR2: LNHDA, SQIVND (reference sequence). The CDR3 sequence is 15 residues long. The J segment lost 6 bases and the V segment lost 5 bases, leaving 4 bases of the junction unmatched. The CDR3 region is CASSRLAGGFNEQFF. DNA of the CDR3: TGTGCCAGTAGTCGACTAGCGGGAGGATTCAATGAGCAGTTCTTC.

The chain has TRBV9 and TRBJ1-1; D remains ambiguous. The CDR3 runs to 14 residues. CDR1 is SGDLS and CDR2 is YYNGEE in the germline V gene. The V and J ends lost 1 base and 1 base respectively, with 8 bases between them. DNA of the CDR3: TGTGCCAGCAGCGTAATCGGGGAGAACACTGAAGCTTTCTTT. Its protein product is CASSVIGENTEAFF.

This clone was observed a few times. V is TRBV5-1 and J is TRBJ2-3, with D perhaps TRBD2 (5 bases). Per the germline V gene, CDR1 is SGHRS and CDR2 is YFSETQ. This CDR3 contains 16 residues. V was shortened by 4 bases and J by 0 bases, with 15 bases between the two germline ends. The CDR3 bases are TGCGCCAGCAGCCGTCTTTCGGCGGGCAGCACAGATACGCAGTATTTT. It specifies CASSRLSAGSTDTQYF.

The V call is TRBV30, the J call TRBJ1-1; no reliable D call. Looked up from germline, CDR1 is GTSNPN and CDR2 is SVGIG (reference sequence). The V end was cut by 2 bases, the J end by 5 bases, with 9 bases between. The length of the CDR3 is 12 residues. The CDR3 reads CAWSPTGTEAFF. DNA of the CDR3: TGTGCCTGGAGTCCCACGGGGACTGAAGCTTTCTTT.

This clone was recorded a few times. CDR3: CAWSELLNTGELFF. The DNA for the CDR3 is TGTGCCTGGAGTGAATTACTTAACACCGGGGAGCTGTTTTTT. This chain connects TRBV30 to TRBJ2-2; D gene uncertain. CDR3 length: 14 residues. Germline-derived CDR1 and CDR2 are GTSNPN and SVGIG (reference sequence). Trimming took 1 base from V and 2 from J, leaving 8 bases between them.

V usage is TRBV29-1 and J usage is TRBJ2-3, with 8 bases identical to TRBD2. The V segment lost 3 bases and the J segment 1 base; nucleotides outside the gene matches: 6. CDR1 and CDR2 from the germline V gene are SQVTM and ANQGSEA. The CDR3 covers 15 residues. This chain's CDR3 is CSVDYGRGGTDTQYF. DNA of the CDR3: TGCAGCGTTGACTACGGGCGGGGGGGCACAGATACGCAGTATTTT.

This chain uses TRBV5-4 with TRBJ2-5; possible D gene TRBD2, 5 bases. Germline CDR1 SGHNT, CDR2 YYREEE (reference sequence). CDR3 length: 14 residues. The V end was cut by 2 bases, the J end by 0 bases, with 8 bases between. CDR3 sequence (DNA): TGTGCCAGCAGCTTATCAGCGGACCAAGAGACCCAGTACTTC. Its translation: CASSLSADQETQYF.

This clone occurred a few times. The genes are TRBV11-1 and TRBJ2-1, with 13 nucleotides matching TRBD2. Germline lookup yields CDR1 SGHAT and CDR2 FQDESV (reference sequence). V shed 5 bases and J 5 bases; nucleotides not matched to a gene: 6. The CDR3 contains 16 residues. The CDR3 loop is CASSQGTSGIDNEQFF. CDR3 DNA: TGTGCCAGCAGCCAAGGGACTAGCGGGATAGACAATGAGCAGTTCTTC.